A selection of T cell receptor beta chains follows, all from one sample in a study of blood T cell repertoires in COVID-19. Libraries were prepared by immunoSEQ multiplex PCR; TCRdb keeps only in-frame clonotypes and omits some of them. The repertoire holds about 110,000 clones, with more than 75% as singletons. Sequences were obtained from peripheral blood. Receptor source: a woman between 40 and 50 years old with acute or convalescent COVID-19. Each CDR3 is given with its conserved first and last residue. Each record gives: V gene, CDR3 protein.

v_gene: TRBV3-1/TRBV3-2
CDR3aa: CASKGGAQVTGELFF

v_gene: TRBV27
CDR3aa: CASSLSLMLTAIYGYTF

v_gene: TRBV7-6
CDR3aa: CASSLETGGYEQYF

v_gene: TRBV5-1
CDR3aa: CASSWGDYNEQFF

v_gene: TRBV15
CDR3aa: CATSSADLEHYEQYF

v_gene: TRBV12-3/TRBV12-4
CDR3aa: CASSFEQGTEAFF

v_gene: TRBV18
CDR3aa: CASSPLYTVPDTQYF

v_gene: TRBV6-1
CDR3aa: CASSEFMIQTSGGVNIQYF

v_gene: TRBV24-1
CDR3aa: CATSDAGQGNEQFF

v_gene: TRBV4-1
CDR3aa: CASSQEDPRAGRNTIYF

v_gene: TRBV7-8
CDR3aa: CASSLGGQWTGRANEKLFF

v_gene: TRBV2
CDR3aa: CASSESVEPQHF

v_gene: TRBV27
CDR3aa: CASSSGTDFQETQYF

v_gene: TRBV30
CDR3aa: CAWSILAGFTDTQYF

v_gene: TRBV25-1
CDR3aa: CASSGQFNTEAFF

v_gene: TRBV18
CDR3aa: CASSPERGVTYNEQFF

v_gene: TRBV19
CDR3aa: CASHAQFYGYTF

v_gene: TRBV28
CDR3aa: CAAGVNYGYTF

v_gene: TRBV5-1
CDR3aa: CASRNGGTGVGDTQYF

v_gene: TRBV10-3
CDR3aa: CAISEGGGNEQYF